This TCR beta chain was recovered during a study of CD8 T cells in Susac syndrome. General observations from the study: In its TCR sequencing and HLA analysis, the study acknowledged that the number of individuals was relatively small.

The germline CDR1 and CDR2 sequences are PRHDT and FYEKMQ (reference sequence). Trimming cost V 4 bases and J 6 bases, with 18 bases left between them. This CDR3 contains 16 residues. TCR beta sequences were obtained from blood CD8+ and CD4+ T cells. The TEMRA cells underwent FACS enrichment, while the CD8+ and CD4+ T cells underwent negative isolation. This clonotype was detected only once. The antigen is not known. The RNA input was about 0.45 to 1 ug, and it was reverse transcribed with random hexamers. Via MiXCR, TCRdb re-called the immunoSEQ multiplex PCR reads, giving one row per CDR3 protein. The sample yields 130,000 or so distinct CDR3 sequences, 80% seen once.

The chain carries TRBV13 and TRBJ2-2; weak D call: TRBD1 (7 bases). The TCR originated in a human donor with multiple sclerosis. The sequenced sample consisted of CD8+ T cells from PBMCs. The DNA for the CDR3 is TGTGCCAGCAGCTCAACAGGGGTAGGAGGGGCCGGGGAGCTGTTTTTT. Translating it yields CASSSTGVGGAGELFF. Combining the CDR3 with reference TRBV13 and TRBJ2-2 gives the whole variable domain AAGVIQSPRHLIKEKRETATLKCYPIPRHDTVYWYQQGPGQDPQFLISFYEKMQSDKGSIPDRFSAQQFSDYHSELNMSSLELGDSALYFCASSSTGVGGAGELFFGEGSRLTVL.